The 30 T cell receptor beta chains below come from one sample, sequenced in a study of vaccination and CD4 T cells after COVID-19. At the Johns Hopkins FTIC core, DNA taken from cultured CD4+ T cells was sequenced by way of the Oncomine TCR Beta short-read assay. Using its own MiXCR run on the PCR reads, TCRdb lists one record per CDR3 protein. The table has fewer than 20,000 distinct CDR3 sequences, 65% to 80% seen once. No antigens are known for them. Treatment reported: 10-day PBMC culture with coronavirus spike peptide pools or control peptides (ViraFEST assay). Material for sequencing was CD4+ T cells from blood, cultured in vitro. The receptors shown here come from a human donor who had recovered from COVID-19.

This clonotype occurred once. One end of the junction varies from germline; a read error may be responsible. V is TRBV7-7 and J is TRBJ2-5, with TRBD2 matching over 16 bases. CDR1 and CDR2 from the germline V gene are SSHAT and FNYEAQ (reference sequence). The CDR3 runs to 17 residues. The CDR3: CASSLGTSGRVTETQYF. The CDR3 nucleotides are TGTGCTAGCAGCTTGGGGACTAGCGGGAGGGTTACAGAGACCCAGTACTTC.

The chain carries TRBV19 and TRBJ2-3; 8 nucleotides match TRBD1. After removal of 4 bases from V and 0 bases from J, the junction contained 9 bases not matched to a gene. Germline loops: CDR1 LNHDA, CDR2 SQIVND (reference sequence). The length of the CDR3 is 17 residues. CDR3 sequence: CASSTLGQVLSTDTQYF. The CDR3 nucleotides read TGTGCCAGTAGTACCTTGGGACAGGTCCTAAGCACAGATACGCAGTATTTT.

Only one count was recorded for this clonotype. This sequence joins TRBV19 and TRBJ2-2, with D perhaps TRBD1 (5 bases). The CDR3 is made up of 15 amino acids. Germline V lookup: CDR1 LNHDA, CDR2 SQIVND (reference sequence). Trimming stripped 4 bases from V and 1 base from J, with 10 bases between. CDR3 nucleotides: TGTGCCAGTAGTAACTCACAGGTGAACACCGGGGAGCTGTTTTTT. Protein: CASSNSQVNTGELFF.

The chain carries TRBV6-1 and TRBJ1-2; 8 bases map to TRBD1. V shed 3 bases, J shed 7 bases, and the junction held 7 bases outside the gene matches. Germline V gene data show CDR1 as MNHNS and CDR2 as SASEGT. The CDR3 contains 14 residues. DNA for the CDR3: TGTGCCAGCAGTGATATCGGGCAGGGGGCTGGCTACACCTTC. This translates into CASSDIGQGAGYTF.

V is TRBV11-2 and J is TRBJ1-1, with a tentative D call TRBD1 (6 bases). V was clipped by 5 bases and J by 5 bases, with 18 bases between them. Germline values: CDR1 SGHAT, CDR2 FQNNGV. CDR3 length: 15 amino acids. The CDR3 sequence: CASSPFRDIRTEAFF. The CDR3 DNA reads as TGTGCCAGCAGCCCATTCCGGGACATCAGGACTGAAGCTTTCTTT.

The rearrangement uses TRBV30 and TRBJ2-3; D remains unclear. Germline CDR1 is GTSNPN and CDR2 is SVGIG (reference sequence). This CDR3 contains 13 residues. The germline V and J ends were trimmed by 1 base and 1 base, with 6 bases remaining between them. As DNA, the CDR3 is TGTGCCTGGAGTGGTCTGGGCACAGATACGCAGTATTTT. This sequence encodes CAWSGLGTDTQYF.

The chain couples TRBV28 to TRBJ2-7; possible D gene TRBD1, 5 bases. This CDR3 is 13 amino acids long. Germline CDR1 MDHEN, CDR2 SYDVKM. V was pared by 10 bases and J by 2 bases, with 15 bases between. For the CDR3, the DNA is TGTGCCACCCGATCGGCAGGGCCCTACGAGCAGTACTTC. Translation: CATRSAGPYEQYF.

This clonotype has a handful of counts. The chain employs TRBV7-2 and TRBJ1-6; D gene unclear. V lost 11 bases and J lost 6, with 11 bases in between. Per the germline V gene, CDR1 is SGHTA and CDR2 is FQGNSA. The CDR3 loop spans 12 amino acids. The DNA of the CDR3 is TGTGCCGCCCGGACGGTTAATTCACCCCTCCACTTT. Translation: CAARTVNSPLHF.

This clonotype turned up a few times. The chain has TRBV24-1 and TRBJ1-1, with D possibly TRBD1 on 5 matching bases. The CDR3 extends over 12 amino acids. Trimming took off 1 base at V and 9 bases at J, with 8 bases between the two ends. Per the germline V gene, CDR1 is KGHDR and CDR2 is SFDVKD. The CDR3 sequence: CATSDFRGKAFF. The CDR3 DNA reads TGTGCCACCAGTGATTTTAGGGGCAAAGCTTTCTTT.

This clonotype was seen just once. This chain links TRBV15 with TRBJ2-5, with TRBD1 matching over 7 bases. The CDR3 runs to 14 residues. CDR1 and CDR2 from the germline V gene are LNHNV and YYDKDF (reference sequence). Germline trimming cut 5 bases from V and 5 bases from J; bases unmatched to any gene: 8. CDR3 sequence (DNA): TGTGCCACCAGCCTCAACAGGGGCGGGGAGACCCAGTACTTC. As protein: CATSLNRGGETQYF.

This clonotype was counted a few times. J is TRBJ1-2 and V is TRBV30, with a weak D call TRBD1 (5 bases). CDR3 length: 15 residues. Germline V gives CDR1 GTSNPN, CDR2 SVGIG (reference sequence). The germline V and J ends were trimmed by 0 bases and 7 bases, with 18 bases remaining between them. CDR3 loop: CAWSVLHRGSGGYTF. Here the CDR3 DNA reads TGTGCCTGGAGTGTACTCCATAGGGGATCCGGTGGCTACACCTTC.

CDR3: CASSFQPPGQGYGYTF. The CDR3 coding sequence is TGTGCCAGCAGTTTTCAACCACCGGGACAGGGATATGGCTACACCTTC. The chain couples TRBV27 to TRBJ1-2; 9 positions match TRBD1. V dropped 3 bases and J dropped 5; count of bases not matched to a gene: 10. The CDR3 contains 16 residues. Per germline, CDR1 MNHEY and CDR2 SMNVEV (reference sequence).

The chain employs TRBV7-9 and TRBJ1-1, with D uncertain. Germline assignment: CDR1 SEHNR and CDR2 FQNEAQ (reference sequence). V dropped 3 bases and J dropped 1 base, with 9 bases sitting between them. This CDR3 region has 14 residues. CDR3 nucleotides: TGTGCCAGCAGCTTTGAAGTACCGAACACTGAAGCTTTCTTT. The encoded protein is CASSFEVPNTEAFF.

The J gene is TRBJ2-1, the V gene TRBV24-1, with D perhaps TRBD2 (5 bases). The germline gives CDR1 KGHDR, CDR2 SFDVKD. This CDR3 region has 15 residues. V dropped 0 bases and J dropped 7 bases, with 12 bases sitting between them. The CDR3 loop reads CATSDLLFSGNEQFF. DNA for the CDR3: TGTGCCACCAGTGATTTGCTATTTTCGGGGAATGAGCAGTTCTTC.

The DNA for the CDR3 is TGCAGTGCTAGAGCTCCAGGGCCAAACTATGGCTACACCTTC. Its protein is CSARAPGPNYGYTF. The rearrangement links TRBV20-1 to TRBJ1-2; a possible D gene is TRBD1 (5 bases). This CDR3 spans 14 amino acids. CDR1 DFQATT and CDR2 SNEGSKA come from the germline V gene (reference sequence). The V and J ends lost 1 base and 2 bases respectively, with 11 bases between them.

This chain connects TRBV7-2 to TRBJ1-1; D is uncertain. This CDR3 is 13 amino acids long. V was shortened by 0 bases and J by 5 bases, with 7 bases between the two germline ends. Germline CDR1 and CDR2: SGHTA and FQGNSA. The CDR3 spells CASSLAELTEAFF. In DNA, the CDR3 is TGTGCCAGCAGCTTAGCGGAGTTAACTGAAGCTTTCTTT.

The CDR3 sequence is CASSLARTGGYEQYF. The CDR3 DNA follows: TGTGCCAGCAGCTTAGCGAGGACAGGGGGCTACGAGCAGTACTTC. The V and J genes are TRBV7-2 and TRBJ2-7; TRBD1 agrees at 10 bases. This CDR3 has 15 amino acids. Germline values: CDR1 SGHTA, CDR2 FQGNSA. Trimming at V came to 0 bases and at J to 3 bases, leaving 2 bases not matched to a gene.

The V gene is TRBV6-5, the J gene TRBJ2-7; D unresolved. CDR3 length equals 15 residues. Germline-derived CDR1 and CDR2 are MNHEY and SVGAGI. With 1 base removed from V and 0 bases from J, the gap between germline ends came to 10 bases. CDR3 DNA sequence: TGTGCCAGCAGTTACTTAGGTAGGAGCTCCTACGAGCAGTACTTC. This codes for CASSYLGRSSYEQYF.

The chain employs TRBV20-1 and TRBJ2-5; D is ambiguous. V lost 2 bases and J 4 bases, leaving 8 bases between the germline ends. The germline CDR1 and CDR2 sequences are DFQATT and SNEGSKA (reference sequence). The CDR3 loop spans 12 amino acids. The CDR3 DNA is TGCAGTGCTAGAAGGGTGGTAGAGACCCAGTACTTC. This codes for CSARRVVETQYF.

The chain recombines TRBV7-9 with TRBJ1-1; D is unclear. This CDR3 is 13 amino acids long. From germline, CDR1 is SEHNR and CDR2 FQNEAQ (reference sequence). V was trimmed by 4 bases and J by 7 bases, leaving 13 bases between them. This CDR3 is CASSYIQDLEAFF. CDR3 coding DNA: TGTGCCAGCAGCTACATCCAGGACCTTGAAGCTTTCTTT.

The CDR3 DNA sequence: TGTGCCAGCAGCTTAATTCGGGGAGGCACAGATACGCAGTATTTT. Its translation is CASSLIRGGTDTQYF. This chain connects TRBV7-9 to TRBJ2-3; D perhaps matches TRBD2 (5 bases). Germline V CDR1 and CDR2: SEHNR, FQNEAQ (reference sequence). With 2 bases removed from V and 1 base from J, the gap between germline ends came to 10 bases. This CDR3 is built from 15 residues.

The chain combines TRBV28 with TRBJ1-2; D remains unclear. Per germline, CDR1 MDHEN and CDR2 SYDVKM. The CDR3 runs 13 residues. Trimming cost V 7 bases and J 4 bases, with 13 bases left between them. CDR3: CASTDARRYGYTF. The CDR3 DNA is TGTGCCAGCACCGATGCCCGGCGCTATGGCTACACCTTC.

DNA for the CDR3: TGTGCCAGCAGTCCGACAGGGAACAATCAGCCCCAGCATTTT. It encodes CASSPTGNNQPQHF. The V call is TRBV6-1, the J call TRBJ1-5; TRBD1 agrees at 7 bases. The germline gives CDR1 MNHNS, CDR2 SASEGT. This CDR3 has 14 residues. V lost 5 bases to trimming and J lost 3 bases; unmatched junction nucleotides: 4.

The chain links TRBV10-2 to TRBJ1-1; tentatively, D is TRBD1 (5 bases). This CDR3 spans 12 amino acids. The V end was cut by 8 bases, the J end by 3 bases, with 10 bases between. Germline V CDR1 and CDR2: WSHSY, SAAADI. Here the CDR3 reads CASGGGYTEAFF. In DNA, the CDR3 is TGCGCCAGCGGCGGGGGGTACACTGAAGCTTTCTTT.

The rearrangement links TRBV10-3 to TRBJ2-5; D is tentatively TRBD1 or TRBD2 (5 bases each). Germline V gene sequence: CDR1 ENHRY, CDR2 SYGVKD. This CDR3 spans 14 amino acids. Trimming shortened V by 9 bases and J by 2 bases, and 16 bases separated the two germline ends. CDR3 protein: CAIRGWSEQETQYF. The CDR3 nucleotides are TGTGCCATACGGGGCTGGAGCGAACAAGAGACCCAGTACTTC.

This clonotype was counted a few times. This rearrangement joins TRBV24-1 to TRBJ1-2, with a weak D call TRBD1 (6 bases). V was cut by 4 bases and J by 3 bases, with 17 bases left in between. CDR1 is KGHDR, CDR2 SFDVKD, per germline. The CDR3 covers 16 residues. The CDR3 spells CATSDPSLGADYGYTF. CDR3 DNA sequence: TGTGCCACCAGTGACCCCTCCCTGGGGGCGGACTATGGCTACACCTTC.

This clonotype was found once. This rearrangement joins TRBV20-1 to TRBJ2-1; 16 bases are shared with TRBD2. The germline V gene has CDR1 DFQATT and CDR2 SNEGSKA (reference sequence). The length of the CDR3 is 16 residues. V gave up 1 base and J gave up 10 bases; unmatched junction bases: 7. CDR3 bases: TGCAGTGCTAGAGTCCAGGGACTAGCGGGAGGGGGAGAGCAGTTCTTC. It specifies CSARVQGLAGGGEQFF.

V and J are TRBV20-1 and TRBJ1-3; no reliable D call. V lost 6 bases and J lost 1, with 16 bases in between. The CDR3 totals 15 residues. CDR1 is DFQATT and CDR2 is SNEGSKA in the germline V gene (reference sequence). CDR3 coding DNA: TGCAGTGCACCCCTAGGGAGGGCTTCTGGAAACACCATATATTTT. This encodes CSAPLGRASGNTIYF.

This clonotype was observed a handful of times. The rearrangement joins TRBV20-1 to TRBJ2-3, with 14 bases that match TRBD2. The CDR3 runs 16 residues. Germline CDR1 DFQATT, CDR2 SNEGSKA (reference sequence). The ends lost 5 bases at V and 6 bases at J; junction bases unmatched: 10. The CDR3 reads CSAQPRLAGGTDTQYF. The DNA for the CDR3 is TGCAGTGCTCAGCCCCGACTAGCGGGAGGGACGGATACGCAGTATTTT.

The chain has TRBV28 and TRBJ2-3, with 9 bases fitting TRBD2. CDR1 and CDR2 from the germline V gene are MDHEN and SYDVKM. V was clipped by 3 bases and J by 4 bases; unmatched bases: 23. CDR3 length: 21 amino acids. CDR3 coding DNA: TGTGCCAGCAGTTTGGGGGGCCCCGGAAGGCCACTAGCGGGTTGGTCAGATACGCAGTATTTT. Translating it yields CASSLGGPGRPLAGWSDTQYF.